This T cell receptor (beta chain) was identified in a study of CD8 T cells in Susac syndrome. The T cells that were sequenced for TCR beta were CD8+ and CD4+ cells from blood. RNA amounts of 0.5 to 1 ug underwent reverse transcription with random hexamers. Amplification of TCR beta CDR3 across 54 Vbeta and 13 Jbeta was performed with immunoSEQ multiplex PCR. Each CDR3 protein is one row after TCRdb ran MiXCR on the immunoSEQ multiplex PCR reads. Among under 200,000 distinct CDR3 sequences listed, roughly 92% were seen once. The receptor was derived from a human donor in good health. The sequenced material came from CD4+ T cells from PBMCs.

CDR3 amino acids: CASSQSPGYGYTF. In nucleotides, the CDR3 is TGTGCCAGCAGCCAATCGCCAGGCTATGGCTACACCTTC. V is TRBV16 and J is TRBJ1-2, with D unresolved. Trimming shortened V by 0 bases and J by 4 bases, and 6 bases separated the two germline ends. This CDR3 has 13 amino acids. Germline CDR1 is KGHSY and CDR2 is FQNENV.